This TCR beta chain was documented in a study of OX40 agonist ivuxolimab in advanced cancers. A word on this clone: The antigen remains unidentified.

TCRdb keeps only in-frame clones here, not all; method: immunoSEQ multiplex PCR. The sample gives 150,000 to 180,000 clones, roughly 94% of which show up once; about 0.31% is in the top ten. The J segment lost 6 bases and the V segment lost 4 bases, leaving 12 bases of the junction unmatched. Germline lookup yields CDR1 MNHNS and CDR2 SASEGT. CDR3 size: 15 residues. Broader study findings: Circulating CD4+ and CD8+ T cells showed clonal expansion by week 6 at 0.1 to 3.0 mg/kg. Part of the nonresponder group also had normalized T-cell clonal expansion that was low.

Sequenced material: CD4+ or CD8+ T cells sorted from blood, taken in a trial of the OX40 agonist ivuxolimab. V gene TRBV6-1 combines with J gene TRBJ2-7, with 7 bases that match TRBD2. The origin of this receptor is an adult with an advanced solid tumor such as melanoma, head and neck, liver or kidney cancer. CDR3 sequence: CASSVRKREVSEQYF. The CDR3 DNA follows: TGTGCCAGCAGTGTTCGAAAGCGGGAAGTATCCGAGCAGTACTTC.